Given below is one TCR beta chain in context. The repertoire was sequenced with immunoSEQ multiplex PCR; TCRdb's copy has only in-frame clones and lacks some. The sample shows about 490,000 clones, approximately 84% of them seen only once. The record originates from a study of shared clonotypes between healthy human individuals. The CDR3 sequence is 19 residues long. Germline lookup yields CDR1 LGHNA and CDR2 YNFKEQ. After removal of 5 bases from V and 8 bases from J, the junction contained 22 bases not matched to a gene. Sequencing used PBMCs. The chain employs TRBV4-2 and TRBJ2-4, with 9 bases that match TRBD2. The origin of this receptor is a woman between 35 and 50 years old in good health. Some clones in this sample may be carry-over from other donors' samples. CDR3 sequence reads: CASSRVGLARGGERDIQYF. As DNA, the CDR3 is TGTGCCAGCAGCAGGGTAGGACTAGCGAGAGGGGGTGAGCGGGACATTCAGTACTTC.